This entry describes one T cell receptor beta chain. Its antigen is undetermined. At one of its ends the junction is not consistent with the germline gene, which may arise from a read error. The record originates from a study of glioma-infiltrating T cells. Whole-study results and caveats: Very few CDR3 sequences were shared between tissue and blood. Non-neoplastic patients had below-expected tissue-blood divergence, while all gliomas exceeded expectation.

Amplification of TCR alpha and beta CDR3 regions from RNA used iRepertoire nested multiplex PCR. TCRdb re-called the multiplex PCR reads through MiXCR, storing one row per CDR3 protein. The sample lists under 200,000 distinct CDR3 sequences, over 25% occurring once. The CDR3 extends over 16 amino acids. CDR1 and CDR2 (germline): SGHRS, YFSETQ. Input material: glioma tissue, nonneoplastic brain tissue, or PBMCs (not recorded which). V and J are TRBV5-1 and TRBJ2-3; D unresolved. The TCR sequence derives from a human donor with low-grade glioma or glioblastoma, undergoing nonglioma brain surgery, or in good health (not recorded which). The CDR3 sequence is CASSPLSGTGPDRQYF. The CDR3 coding sequence is TGCGCCAGCAGTCCCCTATCCGGCACGGGCCCAGATAGGCAGTATTTT.